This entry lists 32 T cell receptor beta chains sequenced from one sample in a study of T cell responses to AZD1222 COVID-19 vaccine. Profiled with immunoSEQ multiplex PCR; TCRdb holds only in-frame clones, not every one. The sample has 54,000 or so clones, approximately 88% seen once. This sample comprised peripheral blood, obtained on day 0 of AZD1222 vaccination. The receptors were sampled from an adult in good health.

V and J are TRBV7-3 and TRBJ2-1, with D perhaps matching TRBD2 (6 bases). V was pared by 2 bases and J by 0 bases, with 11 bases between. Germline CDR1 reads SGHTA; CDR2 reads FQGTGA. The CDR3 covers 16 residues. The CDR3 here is CASSLDGSPSYNEQFF. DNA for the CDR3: TGTGCCAGCAGCTTAGACGGGAGCCCCTCCTACAATGAGCAGTTCTTC.

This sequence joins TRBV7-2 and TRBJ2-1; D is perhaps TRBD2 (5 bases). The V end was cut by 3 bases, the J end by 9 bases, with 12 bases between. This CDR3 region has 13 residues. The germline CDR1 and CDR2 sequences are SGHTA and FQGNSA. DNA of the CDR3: TGTGCCAGCAGCTTTGGGAGTTGGGTTGAGCAGTTCTTC. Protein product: CASSFGSWVEQFF.

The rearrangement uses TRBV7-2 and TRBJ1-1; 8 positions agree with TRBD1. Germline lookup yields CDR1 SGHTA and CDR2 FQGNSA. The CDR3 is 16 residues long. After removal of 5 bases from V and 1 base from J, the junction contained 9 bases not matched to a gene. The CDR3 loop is CASSLRGTGWNTEAFF. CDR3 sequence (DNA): TGTGCCAGCAGCCTGAGGGGGACAGGATGGAACACTGAAGCTTTCTTT.

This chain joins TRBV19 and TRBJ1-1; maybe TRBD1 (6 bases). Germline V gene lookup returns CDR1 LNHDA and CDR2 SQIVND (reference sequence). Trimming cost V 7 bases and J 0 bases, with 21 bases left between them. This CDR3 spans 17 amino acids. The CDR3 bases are TGTGCCAGTACCTCTCCAGGGGCCGGCAGATTGAACACTGAAGCTTTCTTT. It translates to CASTSPGAGRLNTEAFF. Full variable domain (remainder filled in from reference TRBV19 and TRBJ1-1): DGGITQSPKYLFRKEGQNVTLSCEQNLNHDAMYWYRQDPGQGLRLIYYSQIVNDFQKGDIAEGYSVSREKKESFPLTVTSAQKNPTAFYLCASTSPGAGRLNTEAFFGQGTRLTVV.

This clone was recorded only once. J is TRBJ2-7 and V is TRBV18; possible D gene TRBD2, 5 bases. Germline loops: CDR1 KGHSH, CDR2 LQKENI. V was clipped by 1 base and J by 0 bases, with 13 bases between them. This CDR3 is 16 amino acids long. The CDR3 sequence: CASSPLVRTASYEQYF. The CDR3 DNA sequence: TGTGCCAGCTCACCACTGGTCCGGACTGCCTCCTACGAGCAGTACTTC.

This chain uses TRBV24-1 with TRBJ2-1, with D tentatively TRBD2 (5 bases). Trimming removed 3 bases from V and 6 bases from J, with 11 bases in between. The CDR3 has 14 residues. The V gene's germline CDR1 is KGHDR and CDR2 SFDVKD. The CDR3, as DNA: TGTGCCACCAGTGATATCGCTAGCCTCAATGAGCAGTTCTTC. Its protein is CATSDIASLNEQFF.

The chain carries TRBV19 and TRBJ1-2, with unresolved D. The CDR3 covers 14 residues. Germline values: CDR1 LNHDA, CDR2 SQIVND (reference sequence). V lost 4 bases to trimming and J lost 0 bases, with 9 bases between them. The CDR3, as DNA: TGTGCCAGTAGTACGGCCGTATCTAACTATGGCTACACCTTC. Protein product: CASSTAVSNYGYTF.

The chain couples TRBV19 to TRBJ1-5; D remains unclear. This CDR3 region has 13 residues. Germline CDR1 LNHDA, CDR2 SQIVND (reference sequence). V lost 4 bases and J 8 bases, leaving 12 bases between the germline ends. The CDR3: CASSTTIWEPQHF. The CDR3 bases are TGTGCCAGTAGTACCACCATCTGGGAGCCCCAGCATTTT.

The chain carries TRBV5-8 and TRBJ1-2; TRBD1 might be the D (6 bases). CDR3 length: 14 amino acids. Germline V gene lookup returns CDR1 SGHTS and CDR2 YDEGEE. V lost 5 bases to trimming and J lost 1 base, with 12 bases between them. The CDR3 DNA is TGTGCCAGCAGTTCGGGACATCTTAACTATGGCTACACCTTC. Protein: CASSSGHLNYGYTF. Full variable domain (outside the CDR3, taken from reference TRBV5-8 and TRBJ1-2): EAGVTQSPTHLIKTRGQQATLRCSPISGHTSVYWYQQALGLGLQFLLWYDEGEERNRGNFPPRFSGRQFPNYSSELNVNALELEDSALYLCASSSGHLNYGYTFGSGTRLTVV.

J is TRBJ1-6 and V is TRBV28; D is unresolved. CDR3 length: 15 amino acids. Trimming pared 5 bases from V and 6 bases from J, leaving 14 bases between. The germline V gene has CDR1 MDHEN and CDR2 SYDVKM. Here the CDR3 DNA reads TGTGCCAGCAGTCCCCGGGCAGCGAGTAATTCACCCCTCCACTTT. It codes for CASSPRAASNSPLHF.

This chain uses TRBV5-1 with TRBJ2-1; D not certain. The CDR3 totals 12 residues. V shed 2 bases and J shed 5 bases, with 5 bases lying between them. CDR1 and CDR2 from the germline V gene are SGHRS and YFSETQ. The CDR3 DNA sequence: TGCGCCAGCAGCTTAGGAAACAATGAGCAGTTCTTC. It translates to CASSLGNNEQFF.

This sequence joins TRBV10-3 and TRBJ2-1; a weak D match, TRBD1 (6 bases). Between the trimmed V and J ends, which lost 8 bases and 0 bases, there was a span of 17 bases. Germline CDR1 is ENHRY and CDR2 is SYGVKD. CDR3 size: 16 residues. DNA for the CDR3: TGTGCCATCTCCGACAGGCAGGGAGCCTCCTACAATGAGCAGTTCTTC. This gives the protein CAISDRQGASYNEQFF.

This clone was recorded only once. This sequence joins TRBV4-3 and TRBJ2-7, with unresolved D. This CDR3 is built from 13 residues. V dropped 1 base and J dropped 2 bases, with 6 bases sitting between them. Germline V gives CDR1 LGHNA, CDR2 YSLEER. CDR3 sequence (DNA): TGCGCCAGCAGCCAAGGAGAGACCTACGAGCAGTACTTC. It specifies CASSQGETYEQYF.

CDR3 nucleotide sequence: TGTGCCACCAGCCGCAAGGGCTGGAACACTGAAGCTTTCTTT. Translated, it gives CATSRKGWNTEAFF. V usage is TRBV15 and J usage is TRBJ1-1, with D hard to call. This CDR3 comprises 14 residues. V was trimmed by 5 bases and J by 1 base, leaving 11 bases between them. Germline loops: CDR1 LNHNV, CDR2 YYDKDF (reference sequence).

The CDR3 DNA follows: TGTGCCAGCAGTTTATCGACGGGTACTAACTATGGCTACACCTTC. This codes for CASSLSTGTNYGYTF. The rearrangement joins TRBV27 to TRBJ1-2; D gene ambiguous. The length of the CDR3 is 15 residues. CDR1 MNHEY and CDR2 SMNVEV come from the germline V gene (reference sequence). The V end was cut by 0 bases, the J end by 0 bases, with 8 bases between.

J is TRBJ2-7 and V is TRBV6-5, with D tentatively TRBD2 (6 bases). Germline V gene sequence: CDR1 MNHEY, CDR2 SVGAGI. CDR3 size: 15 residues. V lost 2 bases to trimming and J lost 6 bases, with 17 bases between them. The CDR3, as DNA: TGTGCCAGCAGTTACCGCGGGGCGGGAAGGGGCGAGCAGTACTTC. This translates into CASSYRGAGRGEQYF.

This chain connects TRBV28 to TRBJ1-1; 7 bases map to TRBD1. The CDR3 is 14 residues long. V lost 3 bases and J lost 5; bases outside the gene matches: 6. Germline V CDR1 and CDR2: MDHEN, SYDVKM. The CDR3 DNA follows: TGTGCCAGCAGTTTGGAGGGGGCGCGAACTGAAGCTTTCTTT. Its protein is CASSLEGARTEAFF.

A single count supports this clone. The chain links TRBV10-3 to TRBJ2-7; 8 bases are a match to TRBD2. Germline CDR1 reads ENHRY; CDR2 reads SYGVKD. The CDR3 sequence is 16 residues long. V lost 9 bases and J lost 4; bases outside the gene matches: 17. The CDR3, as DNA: TGTGCCATACTCGTCGAGCAACGGGAGGGCCGTTACGAGCAGTACTTC. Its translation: CAILVEQREGRYEQYF.

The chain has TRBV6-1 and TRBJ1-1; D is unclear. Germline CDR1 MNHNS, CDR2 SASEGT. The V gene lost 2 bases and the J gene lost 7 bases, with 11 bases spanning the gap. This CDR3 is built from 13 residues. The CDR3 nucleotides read TGTGCCAGCAGTGAAACACATAACCGTGAAGCTTTCTTT. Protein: CASSETHNREAFF.

CDR3 residues: CASEGQGDSPLHF. DNA of the CDR3: TGCGCCAGCGAGGGACAGGGGGATTCACCCCTCCACTTT. V gene TRBV5-1 combines with J gene TRBJ1-6, with 11 bases identical to TRBD1. The germline V gene encodes CDR1 SGHRS and CDR2 YFSETQ. J was trimmed by 8 bases and V by 7 bases; bases with no gene match: 2. This CDR3 region has 13 residues.

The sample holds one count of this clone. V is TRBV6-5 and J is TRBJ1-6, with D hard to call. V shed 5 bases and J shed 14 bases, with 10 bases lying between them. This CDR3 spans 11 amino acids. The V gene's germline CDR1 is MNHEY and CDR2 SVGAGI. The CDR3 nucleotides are TGTGCCAGCAGTCAACAAGCTTCCCTCCACTTT. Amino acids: CASSQQASLHF.

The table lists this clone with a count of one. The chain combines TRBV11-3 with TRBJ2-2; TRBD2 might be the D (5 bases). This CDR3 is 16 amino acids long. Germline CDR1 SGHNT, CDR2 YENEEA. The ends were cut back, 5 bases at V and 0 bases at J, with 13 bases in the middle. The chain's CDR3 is CASSPGVGANTGELFF. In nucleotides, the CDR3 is TGTGCCAGCAGCCCCGGGGTAGGCGCGAACACCGGGGAGCTGTTTTTT.

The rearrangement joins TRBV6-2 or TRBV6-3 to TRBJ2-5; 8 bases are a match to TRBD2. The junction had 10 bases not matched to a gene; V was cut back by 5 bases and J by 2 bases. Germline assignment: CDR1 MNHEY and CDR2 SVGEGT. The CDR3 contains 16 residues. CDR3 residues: CASSPLPLAGQETQYF. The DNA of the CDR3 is TGTGCCAGCAGTCCCCTGCCCTTAGCGGGGCAAGAGACCCAGTACTTC.

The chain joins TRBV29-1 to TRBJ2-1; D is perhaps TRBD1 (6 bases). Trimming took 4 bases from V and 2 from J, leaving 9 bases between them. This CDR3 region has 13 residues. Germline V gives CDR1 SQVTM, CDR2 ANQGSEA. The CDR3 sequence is CSVAGVAYNEQFF. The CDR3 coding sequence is TGCAGCGTTGCAGGGGTAGCCTACAATGAGCAGTTCTTC.

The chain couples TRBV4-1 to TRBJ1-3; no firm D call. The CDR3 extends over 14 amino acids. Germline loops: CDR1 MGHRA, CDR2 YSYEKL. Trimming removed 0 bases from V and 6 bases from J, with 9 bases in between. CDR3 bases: TGCGCCAGCAGCCAAGAAGGAGTCGCAAACACCATATATTTT. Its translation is CASSQEGVANTIYF.

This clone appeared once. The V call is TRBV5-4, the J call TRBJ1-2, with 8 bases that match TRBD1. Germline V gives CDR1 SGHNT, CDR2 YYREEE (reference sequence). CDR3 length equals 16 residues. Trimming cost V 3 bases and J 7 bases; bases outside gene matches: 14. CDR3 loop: CASSSPRTGSLGGYTF. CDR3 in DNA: TGTGCCAGCAGCTCCCCCAGGACAGGGAGTCTCGGTGGCTACACCTTC.

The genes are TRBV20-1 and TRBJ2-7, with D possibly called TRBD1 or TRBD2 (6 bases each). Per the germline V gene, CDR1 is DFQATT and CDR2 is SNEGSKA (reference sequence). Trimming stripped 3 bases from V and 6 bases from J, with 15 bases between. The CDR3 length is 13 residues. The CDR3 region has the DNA TGCAGTGCTAGTTATTTCAGGGGAGGCGAGCAGTACTTC. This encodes CSASYFRGGEQYF.

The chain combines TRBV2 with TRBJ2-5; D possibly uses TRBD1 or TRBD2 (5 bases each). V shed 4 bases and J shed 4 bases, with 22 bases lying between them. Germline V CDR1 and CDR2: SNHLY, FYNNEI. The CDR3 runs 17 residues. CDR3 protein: CASSATRGLVGGETQYF. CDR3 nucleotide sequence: TGTGCCAGCAGTGCGACGAGGGGCTTGGTCGGTGGAGAGACCCAGTACTTC.

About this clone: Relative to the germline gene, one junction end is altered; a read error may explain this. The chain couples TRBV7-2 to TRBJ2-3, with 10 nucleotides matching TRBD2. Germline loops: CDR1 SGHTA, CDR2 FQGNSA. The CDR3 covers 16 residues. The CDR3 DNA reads TGTGCCAGCAGCTTAGTCGGGAGAGGGTTGGGACTAGCGCCCGTTTTT. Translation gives CASSLVGRGLGLAPVF. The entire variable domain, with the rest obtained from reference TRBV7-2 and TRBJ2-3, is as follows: GAGVSQSPSNKVTEKGKDVELRCDPISGHTALYWYRQSLGQGLEFLIYFQGNSAPDKSGLPSDRFSAERTGGSVSTLTIQRTQQEDSAVYLCASSLVGRGLGLAPVFGPGTRLTVL.

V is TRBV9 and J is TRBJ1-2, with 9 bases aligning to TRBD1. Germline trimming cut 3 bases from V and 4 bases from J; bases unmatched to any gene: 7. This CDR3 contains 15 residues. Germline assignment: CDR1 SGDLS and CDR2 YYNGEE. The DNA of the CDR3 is TGTGCCAGCAGCGAACAGGGGGCGTTGGGCTATGGCTACACCTTC. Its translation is CASSEQGALGYGYTF.

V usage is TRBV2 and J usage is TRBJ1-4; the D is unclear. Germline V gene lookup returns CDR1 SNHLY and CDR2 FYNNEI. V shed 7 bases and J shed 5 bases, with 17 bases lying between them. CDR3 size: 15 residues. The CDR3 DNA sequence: TGTGCCAGCAACCAAGGGAGGCAGGAAAATGAAAAACTGTTTTTT. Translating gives CASNQGRQENEKLFF.

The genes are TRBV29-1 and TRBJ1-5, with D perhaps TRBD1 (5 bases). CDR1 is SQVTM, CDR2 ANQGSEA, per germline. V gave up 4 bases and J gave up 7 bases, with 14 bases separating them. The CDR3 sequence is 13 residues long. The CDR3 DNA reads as TGCAGCGTTGGGGAGGGCCAGGGACAGCCCCAGCATTTT. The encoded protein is CSVGEGQGQPQHF.